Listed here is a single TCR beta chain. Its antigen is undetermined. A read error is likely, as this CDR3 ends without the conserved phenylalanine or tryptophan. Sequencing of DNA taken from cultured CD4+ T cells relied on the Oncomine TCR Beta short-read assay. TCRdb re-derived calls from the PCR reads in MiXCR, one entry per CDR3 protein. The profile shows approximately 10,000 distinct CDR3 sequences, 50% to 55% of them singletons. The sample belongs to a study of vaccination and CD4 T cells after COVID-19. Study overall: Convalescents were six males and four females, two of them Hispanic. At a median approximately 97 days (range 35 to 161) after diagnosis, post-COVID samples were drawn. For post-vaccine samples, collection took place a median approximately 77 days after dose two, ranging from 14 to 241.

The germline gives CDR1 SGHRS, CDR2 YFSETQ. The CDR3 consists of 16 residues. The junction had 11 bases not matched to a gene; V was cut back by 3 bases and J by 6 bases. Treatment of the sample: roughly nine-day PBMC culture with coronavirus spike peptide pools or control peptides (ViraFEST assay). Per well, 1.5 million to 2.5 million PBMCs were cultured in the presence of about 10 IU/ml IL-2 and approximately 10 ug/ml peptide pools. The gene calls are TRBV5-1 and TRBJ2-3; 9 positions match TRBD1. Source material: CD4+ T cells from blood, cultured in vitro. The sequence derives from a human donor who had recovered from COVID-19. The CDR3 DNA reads TGCGCCAGCAGCTCGGCCTCCGGGACAGGGCGGGATACGCAGTATTCT. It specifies CASSSASGTGRDTQYS.